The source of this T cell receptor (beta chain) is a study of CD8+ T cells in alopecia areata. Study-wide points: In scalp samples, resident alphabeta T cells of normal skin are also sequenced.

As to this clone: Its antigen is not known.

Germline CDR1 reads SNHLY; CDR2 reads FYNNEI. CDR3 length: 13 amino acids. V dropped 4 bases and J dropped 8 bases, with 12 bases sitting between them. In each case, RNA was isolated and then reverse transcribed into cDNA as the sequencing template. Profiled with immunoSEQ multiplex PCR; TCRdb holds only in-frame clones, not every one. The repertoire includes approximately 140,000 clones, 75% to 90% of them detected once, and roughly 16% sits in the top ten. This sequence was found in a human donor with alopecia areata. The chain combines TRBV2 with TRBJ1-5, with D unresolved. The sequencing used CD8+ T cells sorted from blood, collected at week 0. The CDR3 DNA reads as TGTGCCAGCAGTGTCGTTGTATTGGAGCCCCAGCATTTT. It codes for CASSVVVLEPQHF.